Below, 10 T cell receptor beta chains from the same sample are listed, as sequenced in a study of T cells after yellow fever vaccination. MiXCR, run by TCRdb on the 5' RACE reads, gives a single entry per CDR3 protein. The data hold about 230,000 distinct CDR3 sequences, with 6% to 8% observed a single time. This specimen was CD4+ T cells sorted from PBMCs, taken on the day of the yellow fever booster vaccination. All receptors come from a man aged 25 to 45 who received the YFV17D yellow fever vaccine.

This clonotype was found a few times. CDR3 DNA: TGTGCCAGCAGGTTTAACAGGCAAGAGACCCAGTACTTC. Its protein product is CASRFNRQETQYF. The rearrangement joins TRBV2 to TRBJ2-5; D possibly corresponds to TRBD1 (5 bases). Germline V lookup: CDR1 SNHLY, CDR2 FYNNEI. The V and J ends lost 6 bases and 2 bases respectively, with 10 bases between them. The CDR3 is made up of 13 amino acids.

This clonotype was seen repeatedly, ten times or more. This rearrangement joins TRBV5-1 to TRBJ2-5, with D tentatively TRBD1 (6 bases). Trimming took 4 bases from V and 2 from J, leaving 12 bases between them. From germline, CDR1 is SGHRS and CDR2 YFSETQ. The CDR3 runs to 14 residues. In DNA form, the CDR3 reads TGCGCCAGCAGCCCGACGACAGGACAAGAGACCCAGTACTTC. Translation gives CASSPTTGQETQYF.

This clonotype was found a few times. The rearrangement joins TRBV28 to TRBJ2-3, with 8 bases matching TRBD2. The CDR3 is 17 amino acids. J gave up 5 bases and V 6 bases, and 16 bases lay outside the gene matches. CDR1 is MDHEN and CDR2 is SYDVKM in the germline V gene. The CDR3 reads CASSLLSGGRLGDTQYF. DNA for the CDR3: TGTGCCAGCAGCCTCCTTTCCGGCGGGAGGTTAGGAGATACGCAGTATTTT.

This clonotype was counted at least ten times. V and J are TRBV20-1 and TRBJ2-5, with D perhaps matching TRBD2 (6 bases). The CDR3 loop spans 15 amino acids. Trimming stripped 0 bases from V and 2 bases from J, with 13 bases between. Per germline, CDR1 DFQATT and CDR2 SNEGSKA (reference sequence). CDR3 DNA: TGCAGTGCTAGAGATACGGTAGCGGTACAAGAGACCCAGTACTTC. Translated, it gives CSARDTVAVQETQYF.

At least ten counts were recorded for this clonotype. V gene TRBV5-1 combines with J gene TRBJ2-7; D may match TRBD1 or TRBD2 (5 bases each). The CDR3 spans 13 residues. The V end lost 4 bases, the J end lost 3 bases, and 11 bases lay between the germline ends. The germline V gene encodes CDR1 SGHRS and CDR2 YFSETQ. The CDR3 reads CASSGDGYYEQYF. The DNA of the CDR3 is TGCGCCAGCAGCGGGGACGGGTACTACGAGCAGTACTTC.

This clonotype was seen repeatedly, ten times or more. The chain combines TRBV29-1 with TRBJ2-7; D remains unclear. V was pared by 4 bases and J by 1 base, with 5 bases between. Per germline, CDR1 SQVTM and CDR2 ANQGSEA. The CDR3 totals 11 residues. The chain's CDR3 is CSVARSYEQYF. The DNA for the CDR3 is TGCAGCGTTGCACGGTCCTACGAGCAGTACTTC.

Only a few counts were recorded for this clonotype. This chain links TRBV5-1 with TRBJ1-4; TRBD1 might be the D (5 bases). Between the trimmed V and J ends, which lost 7 bases and 0 bases, there was a span of 10 bases. The germline V gene has CDR1 SGHRS and CDR2 YFSETQ. The CDR3 length is 14 residues. DNA for the CDR3: TGCGCCAGCGGAAGAGGGGCAACTAATGAAAAACTGTTTTTT. Its protein is CASGRGATNEKLFF.

A few counts support this clonotype. The chain joins TRBV6-4 to TRBJ2-7; 7 nucleotides agree with TRBD1. The CDR3 length is 15 residues. V gave up 8 bases and J gave up 3 bases; unmatched junction bases: 13. Germline loops: CDR1 MRHNA, CDR2 SNTAGT. CDR3 sequence reads: CASLPPGTAFYEQYF. CDR3 sequence (DNA): TGTGCCAGCCTCCCACCCGGGACAGCGTTCTACGAGCAGTACTTC.

This clonotype was recorded only once. The rearrangement uses TRBV7-2 and TRBJ2-7; D is unresolved. Per germline, CDR1 SGHTA and CDR2 FQGNSA. CDR3 length equals 14 residues. V was pared by 2 bases and J by 4 bases, with 12 bases between. The chain's CDR3 is CASSLRVQLYEQYF. In DNA form, the CDR3 reads TGTGCCAGCAGCTTAAGGGTTCAGTTGTACGAGCAGTACTTC.

The chain couples TRBV15 to TRBJ2-3; a possible D gene is TRBD2 (5 bases). V was cut by 4 bases and J by 6 bases, with 8 bases left in between. Germline lookup yields CDR1 LNHNV and CDR2 YYDKDF (reference sequence). The CDR3 spans 12 residues. CDR3 in amino acids: CATSTQRDTQYF. The CDR3 region has the DNA TGTGCCACCAGCACCCAGCGGGATACGCAGTATTTT.